A single sample gave rise to the 3 T cell receptor beta chains below, sequenced in a study of cytomegalovirus exposure and HLA in healthy donors. The PCR used 60 Vbeta and 13 Jbeta primers. Measured with immunoSEQ multiplex PCR; TCRdb has only the in-frame clones, and not every one. This table holds 90,000 to 150,000 clones, approximately 76% found once. Material: PBMCs. These receptor sequences come from a man aged 50 to 60 in good health and CMV-seropositive.

The chain joins TRBV4-3 to TRBJ1-2; D is possibly TRBD1 (5 bases). V gave up 5 bases and J gave up 7 bases, with 14 bases separating them. The V gene's germline CDR1 is LGHNA and CDR2 YSLEER. This CDR3 contains 13 residues. The CDR3 loop reads CASSDRRGRGYTF. The CDR3 region has the DNA TGCGCCAGCAGCGACCGGAGGGGTCGTGGCTACACCTTC.

Only a few counts were recorded for this clone. The chain employs TRBV19 and TRBJ1-5; possible D gene TRBD1, 6 bases. The CDR3 totals 14 residues. Trimming cost V 4 bases and J 6 bases, with 13 bases left between them. Per the germline V gene, CDR1 is LNHDA and CDR2 is SQIVND (reference sequence). This CDR3 is CASSNRVGFQPQHF. The CDR3 bases are TGTGCCAGTAGTAACAGGGTAGGGTTTCAGCCCCAGCATTTT.

The rearrangement links TRBV11-3 to TRBJ2-7; TRBD2 aligns across 13 bases. V trimming: 5 bases; J trimming: 2 bases; junction bases outside the gene matches: 6. The germline V gene has CDR1 SGHNT and CDR2 YENEEA. There are 16 residues in the CDR3. CDR3 residues: CASSVSGTSGTYEQYF. The CDR3 bases are TGTGCCAGCAGCGTTTCCGGGACTAGCGGGACCTACGAGCAGTACTTC.